A single T cell receptor beta chain is shown here with its context. Its antigen is currently unknown. The PCR contained 60 Vbeta and 13 Jbeta primers. Generated by immunoSEQ multiplex PCR, the TCRdb table keeps only in-frame clones and is missing some. The table lists 150,000 to 200,000 clones, around four fifths of them singletons. Looked up from germline, CDR1 is MNHNS and CDR2 is SASEGT. The CDR3 runs to 15 residues. V shed 10 bases and J 2 bases; nucleotides not matched to a gene: 11. These data come from a study of cytomegalovirus exposure and HLA in healthy donors. Whole-study context: Around 80 million unique TCRs from HLA-typed donors were held in an early data release.

Whole-study findings and limits: Later analysis showed TCR association rates varying by HLA locus, highest for DRB1 and lowest for HLA-C. The classifier reportedly diagnosed cytomegalovirus status with high sensitivity and specificity.

The sample comprised PBMCs. This chain connects TRBV6-1 to TRBJ1-5; 7 nucleotides match TRBD1. The sequence was obtained from a man aged 35 to 55 in good health and CMV-seropositive. The CDR3 loop reads CAIDRVAGGNQPQHF. In nucleotides, the CDR3 is TGTGCCATAGACAGGGTAGCTGGCGGCAATCAGCCCCAGCATTTT.